One sample yielded the 12 T cell receptor beta chains listed below, sequenced in a study of CD8 T cells in Susac syndrome. RNA, at about 0.45 to 1 ug, was reverse transcribed with random hexamers. TCRdb itself ran the immunoSEQ multiplex PCR reads through MiXCR, one entry per CDR3 protein. The sample holds 71,000 or so distinct CDR3 sequences; over 95% are singletons and the top ten take 0.09% to 0.13%. Sequencing was done on a sample of CD4+ T cells from PBMCs. The receptor source for this set is a human donor with multiple sclerosis.

The gene calls are TRBV20-1 and TRBJ1-1; TRBD1 might be the D (5 bases). This CDR3 contains 13 residues. CDR1 is DFQATT and CDR2 is SNEGSKA in the germline V gene (reference sequence). V shed 5 bases and J shed 1 base, with 11 bases lying between them. DNA of the CDR3: TGCAGTGCTCTCCGGACAACGAACACTGAAGCTTTCTTT. Translation gives CSALRTTNTEAFF.

The rearrangement uses TRBV4-3 and TRBJ1-6, with D unclear. V lost 0 bases, J lost 9 bases, and 6 bases lay in between. This CDR3 spans 13 amino acids. CDR1 and CDR2 (germline): LGHNA, YSLEER. This chain's CDR3 is CASSQELSSPLHF. Written as DNA, the CDR3 is TGCGCCAGCAGCCAAGAATTAAGTTCACCCCTCCACTTT.

CDR3 in DNA: TGTGCCAGCAGTTTATTAATCTCGGGGTCCCCCTACGAGCAGTACTTC. The encoded protein is CASSLLISGSPYEQYF. The V gene is TRBV28, the J gene TRBJ2-7; a possible D gene is TRBD2 (5 bases). V was clipped by 1 base and J by 2 bases, with 15 bases between them. The germline CDR1 and CDR2 sequences are MDHEN and SYDVKM. This CDR3 comprises 16 residues.

This chain uses TRBV2 with TRBJ1-6; no clear D. Between the trimmed V and J ends, which lost 5 bases and 0 bases, there was a span of 14 bases. The CDR3 is 17 amino acids. Germline-derived CDR1 and CDR2 are SNHLY and FYNNEI. The CDR3 DNA reads as TGTGCCAGCAGTAAGGTCCCAGTGGGCTCCTATAATTCACCCCTCCACTTT. Translating gives CASSKVPVGSYNSPLHF.

The chain carries TRBV27 and TRBJ2-7; TRBD1 aligns across 11 bases. The CDR3 is 14 amino acids. J gave up 4 bases and V 8 bases, and 7 bases lay outside the gene matches. Germline V CDR1 and CDR2: MNHEY, SMNVEV (reference sequence). The CDR3: CASGRTGGWYEQYF. Written as DNA, the CDR3 is TGTGCCAGCGGGAGGACAGGGGGCTGGTACGAGCAGTACTTC.

The chain uses TRBV20-1 and TRBJ1-5, with D maybe TRBD1 (5 bases). The CDR3 totals 12 residues. V lost 3 bases and J lost 4, with 7 bases in between. The V gene's germline CDR1 is DFQATT and CDR2 SNEGSKA (reference sequence). The CDR3 DNA follows: TGCAGTGCTAGTGCAGGGAATCAGCCCCAGCATTTT. Protein: CSASAGNQPQHF.

This chain connects TRBV12-3 or TRBV12-4 to TRBJ1-4; D unresolved. V lost 1 base to trimming and J lost 7 bases, with 10 bases between them. The length of the CDR3 is 14 residues. CDR3 amino acids: CASSLGGGSEKLFF. The CDR3 bases are TGTGCCAGCAGTTTAGGGGGTGGGAGTGAAAAACTGTTTTTT.

CDR3 bases: TGTGCCAGCAGTGCTGGGTCAAACTATGGCTACACCTTC. Translation: CASSAGSNYGYTF. The V call is TRBV25-1, the J call TRBJ1-2; D ambiguous. The CDR3 consists of 13 residues. V lost 4 bases to trimming and J lost 2 bases, with 8 bases between them. Germline CDR1 reads MGHDK; CDR2 reads SYGVNS.

The V call is TRBV5-1, the J call TRBJ2-7; 10 bases agree with TRBD1. With 3 bases clipped from V and 2 bases from J, the junction kept 2 bases outside the gene matches. The CDR3 length is 14 residues. Germline CDR1 and CDR2: SGHRS and YFSETQ. The CDR3 spells CASSSTGGTYEQYF. CDR3 bases: TGCGCCAGCAGCTCGACAGGGGGCACCTACGAGCAGTACTTC.

CDR3 in DNA: TGTGCCACATCGGGACAGGGCACAGATACGCAGTATTTT. This codes for CATSGQGTDTQYF. The chain is built from TRBV2 and TRBJ2-3; 8 nucleotides match TRBD1. Germline V gene data show CDR1 as SNHLY and CDR2 as FYNNEI. J gave up 1 base and V 10 bases, and 4 bases lay outside the gene matches. The CDR3 covers 13 residues.

A word on this clonotype: Its ends do not fully match the called genes, so a read error is possible. This chain joins TRBV12-3 or TRBV12-4 and TRBJ2-5; 10 bases fit TRBD2. The CDR3 is 14 residues long. The CDR3 region is CASSVAGGGETQYF. The CDR3 DNA is TGTGCCAGCAGTGTAGCGGGGGGAGGGGAGACCCAGTACTTC.

The chain uses TRBV5-4 and TRBJ2-3; TRBD1 might be the D (6 bases). CDR3 size: 16 residues. Per germline, CDR1 SGHNT and CDR2 YYREEE (reference sequence). Trimming removed 3 bases at V and 1 base at J, with 15 bases between. CDR3 in amino acids: CASSSGTGRGTDTQYF. The CDR3 DNA is TGTGCCAGCAGCTCTGGTACAGGGCGCGGCACAGATACGCAGTATTTT. The complete variable domain, with remaining parts taken from reference TRBV5-4 and TRBJ2-3, reads ETGVTQSPTHLIKTRGQQVTLRCSSQSGHNTVSWYQQALGQGPQFIFQYYREEENGRGNFPPRFSGLQFPNYSSELNVNALELDDSALYLCASSSGTGRGTDTQYFGPGTRLTVL.